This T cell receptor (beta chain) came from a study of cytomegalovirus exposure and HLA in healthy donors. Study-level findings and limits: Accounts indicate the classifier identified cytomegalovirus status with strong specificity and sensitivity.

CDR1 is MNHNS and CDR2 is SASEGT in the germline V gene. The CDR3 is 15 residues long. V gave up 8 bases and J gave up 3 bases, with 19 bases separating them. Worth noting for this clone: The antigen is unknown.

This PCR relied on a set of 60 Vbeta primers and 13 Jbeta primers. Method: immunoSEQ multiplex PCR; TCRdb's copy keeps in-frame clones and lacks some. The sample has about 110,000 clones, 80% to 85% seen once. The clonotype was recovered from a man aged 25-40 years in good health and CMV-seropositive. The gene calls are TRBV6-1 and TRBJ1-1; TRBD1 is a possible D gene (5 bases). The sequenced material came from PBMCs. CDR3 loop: CASGVAGVDDTEAFF. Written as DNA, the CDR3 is TGTGCCAGCGGGGTCGCGGGGGTTGATGACACTGAAGCTTTCTTT.